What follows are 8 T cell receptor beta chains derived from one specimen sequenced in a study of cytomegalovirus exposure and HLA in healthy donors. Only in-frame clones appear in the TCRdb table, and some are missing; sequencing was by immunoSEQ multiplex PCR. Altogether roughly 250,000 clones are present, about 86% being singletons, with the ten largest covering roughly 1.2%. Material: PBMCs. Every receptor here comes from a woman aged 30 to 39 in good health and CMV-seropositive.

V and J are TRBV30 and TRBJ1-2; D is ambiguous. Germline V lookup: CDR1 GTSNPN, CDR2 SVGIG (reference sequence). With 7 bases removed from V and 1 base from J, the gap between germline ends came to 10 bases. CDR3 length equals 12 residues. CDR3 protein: CASKGVNYGYTF. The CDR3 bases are TGTGCCTCGAAGGGAGTTAACTATGGCTACACCTTC.

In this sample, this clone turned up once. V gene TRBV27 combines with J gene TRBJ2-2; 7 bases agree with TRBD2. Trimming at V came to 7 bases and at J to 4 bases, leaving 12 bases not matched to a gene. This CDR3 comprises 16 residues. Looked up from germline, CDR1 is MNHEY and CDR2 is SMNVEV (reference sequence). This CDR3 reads CASNPGWGGSTGELFF. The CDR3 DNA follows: TGTGCCAGCAACCCTGGCTGGGGGGGTTCCACCGGGGAGCTGTTTTTT.

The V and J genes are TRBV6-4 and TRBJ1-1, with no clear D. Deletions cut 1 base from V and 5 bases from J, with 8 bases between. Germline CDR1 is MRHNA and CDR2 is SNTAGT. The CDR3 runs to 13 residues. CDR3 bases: TGTGCCAGCAGTGACTTGGGAGGTACTGAAGCTTTCTTT. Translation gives CASSDLGGTEAFF.

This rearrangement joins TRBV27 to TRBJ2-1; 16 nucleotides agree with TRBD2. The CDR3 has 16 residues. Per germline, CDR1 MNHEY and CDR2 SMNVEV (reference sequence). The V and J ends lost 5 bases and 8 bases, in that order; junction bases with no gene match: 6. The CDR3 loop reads CASSSGTSGRGDEQFF. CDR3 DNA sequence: TGTGCCAGCAGTAGCGGGACTAGCGGGAGGGGGGATGAGCAGTTCTTC.

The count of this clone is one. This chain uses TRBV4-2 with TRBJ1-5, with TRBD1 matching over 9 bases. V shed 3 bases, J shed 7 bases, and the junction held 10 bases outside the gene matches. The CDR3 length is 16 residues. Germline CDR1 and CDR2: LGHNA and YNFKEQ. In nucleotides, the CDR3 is TGTGCCAGCAGCCACCCCGACAGGGGGGGGTTACAGCCCCAGCATTTT. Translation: CASSHPDRGGLQPQHF.

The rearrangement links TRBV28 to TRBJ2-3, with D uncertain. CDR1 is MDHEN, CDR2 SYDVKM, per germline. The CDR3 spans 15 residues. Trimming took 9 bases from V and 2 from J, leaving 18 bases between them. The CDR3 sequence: CASNPRQIFTDTQYF. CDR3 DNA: TGTGCCAGTAACCCCCGCCAGATTTTCACAGATACGCAGTATTTT.

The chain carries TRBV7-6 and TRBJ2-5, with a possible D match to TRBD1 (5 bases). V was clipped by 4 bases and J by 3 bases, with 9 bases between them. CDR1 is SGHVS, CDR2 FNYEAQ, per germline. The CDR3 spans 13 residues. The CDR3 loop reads CASSSWTKETQYF. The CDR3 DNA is TGTGCCAGCAGCTCCTGGACAAAAGAGACCCAGTACTTC.

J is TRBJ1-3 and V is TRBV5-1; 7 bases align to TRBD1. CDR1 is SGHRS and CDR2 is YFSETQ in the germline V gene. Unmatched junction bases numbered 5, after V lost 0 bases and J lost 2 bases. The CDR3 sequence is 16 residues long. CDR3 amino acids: CASSLAVQGTGNTIYF. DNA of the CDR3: TGCGCCAGCAGCTTGGCCGTACAGGGGACTGGAAACACCATATATTTT.